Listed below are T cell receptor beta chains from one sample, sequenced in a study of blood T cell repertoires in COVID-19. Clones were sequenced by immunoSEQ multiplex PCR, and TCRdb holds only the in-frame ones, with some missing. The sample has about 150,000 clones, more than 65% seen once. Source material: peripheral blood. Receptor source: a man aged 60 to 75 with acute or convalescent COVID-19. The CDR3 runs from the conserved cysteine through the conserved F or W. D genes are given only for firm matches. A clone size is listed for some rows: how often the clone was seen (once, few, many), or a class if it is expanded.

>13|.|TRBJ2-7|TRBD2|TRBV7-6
TGTGCCAGCAGCCATACTAGCGGCTACGAGCAGTACTTC
CASSHTSGYEQYF
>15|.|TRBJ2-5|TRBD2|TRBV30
TGTGCCTGGAGTTACCTAGGACTAGCGTACGAGACCCAGTACTTC
CAWSYLGLAYETQYF
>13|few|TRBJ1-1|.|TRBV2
TGTGCCAGCAGTGGCTCGGTCCGGACTGAAGCTTTCTTT
CASSGSVRTEAFF
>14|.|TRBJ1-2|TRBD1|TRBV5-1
TGCGCCAGCAGCTTTCAGGACAGGAACTATGGCTACACCTTC
CASSFQDRNYGYTF
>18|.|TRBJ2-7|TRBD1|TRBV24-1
TGTGCCACCAGTGATTTCCCCAGTTACCGGGACAGGCCCTACGAGCAGTACTTC
CATSDFPSYRDRPYEQYF
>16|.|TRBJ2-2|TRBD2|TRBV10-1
TGCGCCAGCAGTACCGGGACTAGCTCCAACTCGGGGGAGCTGTTTTTT
CASSTGTSSNSGELFF
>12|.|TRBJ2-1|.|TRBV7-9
TGTGCCAGCAGCTCCGGAGGTAATGAGCAGTTCTTC
CASSSGGNEQFF
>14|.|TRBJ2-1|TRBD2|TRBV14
TGTGCCAGCAGCTCCGGAGGGAGCGGGAGAACGCAGTTCTTC
CASSSGGSGRTQFF
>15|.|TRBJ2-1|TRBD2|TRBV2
TGTGCCAGCAGTAGGGAGCGGGGGGATTCCAATGAGCAGTTCTTC
CASSRERGDSNEQFF
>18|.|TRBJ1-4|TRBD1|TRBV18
TGTGCCAGCTCACCACAGGACAGGGTTGTTTCAACTAATGAAAAACTGTTTTTT
CASSPQDRVVSTNEKLFF
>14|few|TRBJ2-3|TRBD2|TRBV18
TGTGCCAGCTTTCGAGCGGGACCCACAGATACGCAGTATTTT
CASFRAGPTDTQYF
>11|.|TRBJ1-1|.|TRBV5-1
TGCGCCAGCAGCATTCAGGGAGAAGCTTTCTTT
CASSIQGEAFF
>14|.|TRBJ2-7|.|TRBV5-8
TGTGCCAGCACACTGACAGGCCTGACCTACGAGCAGTACTTC
CASTLTGLTYEQYF
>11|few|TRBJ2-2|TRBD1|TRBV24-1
TGTGCCACCTGGGAACAGGGGAGGCTGTTTTTT
CATWEQGRLFF
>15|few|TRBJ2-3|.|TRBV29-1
TGCAGCGTCGCAGTACCTAGGGGGAGCACAGATACGCAGTATTTT
CSVAVPRGSTDTQYF
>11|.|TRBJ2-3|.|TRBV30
TGTGCCTGGTCGAGGGCAGATACGCAGTATTTT
CAWSRADTQYF
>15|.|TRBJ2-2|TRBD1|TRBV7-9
TGTGCCAGCAGCCCTACAGGGGCGAACACCGGGGAGCTGTTTTTT
CASSPTGANTGELFF
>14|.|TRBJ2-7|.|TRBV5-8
TGTGCCAGCAGCCTTCTAGCGTCAAGTTACGAGCAGTACTTC
CASSLLASSYEQYF
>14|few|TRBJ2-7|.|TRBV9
TGTGCCAGCAGCGTAGGTCTTGAGGGCTACGAGCAGTACTTC
CASSVGLEGYEQYF
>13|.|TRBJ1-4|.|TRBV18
TGTGCCAGCTCAGCAGTCCGGGTTGAAAAACTGTTTTTT
CASSAVRVEKLFF
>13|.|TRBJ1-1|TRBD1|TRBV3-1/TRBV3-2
TGTGCCAGCAGCCAAGGAACAGGGGGTGAAGCTTTCTTT
CASSQGTGGEAFF
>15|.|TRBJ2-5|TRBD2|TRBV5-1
TGCGCCAGCAGCTTGTTTGCTAGCGGGAGAGAGACCCAGTACTTC
CASSLFASGRETQYF
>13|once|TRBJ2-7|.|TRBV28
TGTGCCAGCGCCACTCCACTACCCTACGAGCAGTACTTC
CASATPLPYEQYF
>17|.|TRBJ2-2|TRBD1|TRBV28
TGTGCCAGCAGTTTACGGTGGACAGGGAGGAGGACCGGGGAGCTGTTTTTT
CASSLRWTGRRTGELFF
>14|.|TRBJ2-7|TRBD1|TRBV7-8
TGTGCCAGCAGCTTCTCGACAGGGTCTTTCGAGCAGTACTTC
CASSFSTGSFEQYF
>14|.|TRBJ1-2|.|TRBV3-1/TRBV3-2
TGTGCCAGCAGCCAAGAACGGGGAAGGGTTGGCTACACCTTC
CASSQERGRVGYTF
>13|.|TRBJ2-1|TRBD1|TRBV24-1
TGTGCCACCGGGACAGGGCCCATCAATGAGCAGTTCTTC
CATGTGPINEQFF
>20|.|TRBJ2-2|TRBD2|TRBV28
TGTGCCAGCAGTTTTTCTTTCTCCCTAGCGGGAGGGGAATACACCGGGGAGCTGTTTTTT
CASSFSFSLAGGEYTGELFF
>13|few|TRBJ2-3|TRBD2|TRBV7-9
TGTGCCAGCAGCGCCCGGGGGGAGGATACGCAGTATTTT
CASSARGEDTQYF
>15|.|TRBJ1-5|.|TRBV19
TGTGCCAGTAGTATCGCCAGGGGTGGCAATCAGCCCCAGCATTTT
CASSIARGGNQPQHF
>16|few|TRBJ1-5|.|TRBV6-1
TGTGCCAGCAGTGAAGCAGCACCCTATAGCAATCAGCCCCAGCATTTT
CASSEAAPYSNQPQHF
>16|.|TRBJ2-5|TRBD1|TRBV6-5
TGTGCCAGCAGTTCAACAGGGGGCAGAAGATTAGAGACCCAGTACTTC
CASSSTGGRRLETQYF
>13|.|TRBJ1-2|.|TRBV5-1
TGCGCCAGCAGCTTGGGGGCAGAAGATGGCTACACCTTC
CASSLGAEDGYTF
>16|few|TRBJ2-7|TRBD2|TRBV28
TGTGCCAGCAGCCCCCCATCGGGGCGGGAGGGCTACGAGCAGTACTTC
CASSPPSGREGYEQYF
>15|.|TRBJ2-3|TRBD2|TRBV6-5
TGTGCCAGCAGTTTTGGCGGGAGTAAAGCAGATACGCAGTATTTT
CASSFGGSKADTQYF
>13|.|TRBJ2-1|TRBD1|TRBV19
TGTGCCAGTAAGGTACAGGGGGGAAATGAGCAGTTCTTC
CASKVQGGNEQFF
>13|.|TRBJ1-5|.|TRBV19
TGTGCCAGTAGTATCAGGGGAAATCAGCCCCAGCATTTT
CASSIRGNQPQHF
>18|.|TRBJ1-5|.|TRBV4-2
TGTGCCAGCAGCCAAGATCGGAGTGGCTGGAGCGGCAATCAGCCCCAGCATTTT
CASSQDRSGWSGNQPQHF
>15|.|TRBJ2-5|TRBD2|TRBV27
TGTGCCAGCAGCCGACGAGGTAGCGGGAGTGAGACCCAGTACTTC
CASSRRGSGSETQYF
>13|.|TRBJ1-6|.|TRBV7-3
TGTGCCAGCAGCTTGGGTCTAGGTTCACCCCTCCACTTT
CASSLGLGSPLHF
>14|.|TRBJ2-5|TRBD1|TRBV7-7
TGTGCCAGCAGCCCGGGACAGGGGCGAGAGACCCAGTACTTC
CASSPGQGRETQYF
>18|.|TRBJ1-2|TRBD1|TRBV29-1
TGCAGCGTTGAAGGCCTTACTCAGGGGGCCGGTTTTTCGTGGGGCTACACCTTC
CSVEGLTQGAGFSWGYTF
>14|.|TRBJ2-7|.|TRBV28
TGTGCCAGCAGGAGCGGACCAAGCTCCTACGAGCAGTACTTC
CASRSGPSSYEQYF
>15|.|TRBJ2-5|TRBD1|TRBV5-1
TGCGCCAGCAGCACCGGGACAGGGGCAGAGGAGACCCAGTACTTC
CASSTGTGAEETQYF
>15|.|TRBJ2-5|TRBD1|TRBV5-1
TGCGCCAGCAGTTGGCAACAGGGGGCCCTGGAGACCCAGTACTTC
CASSWQQGALETQYF